This note documents a single T cell receptor (beta chain) sequence. Its antigen is unidentified. MiXCR, run by TCRdb on the reads, gives a single entry per CDR3 protein. The table shows about 830,000 distinct CDR3 sequences, with approximately 30% occurring only once. The sample originates from a study of T cell repertoires in cytomegalovirus infection. The TCR sequence derives from a human donor in good health (CMV status not recorded). Some clones in this sample may be carry-over from other donors' samples. The sample in question was cultured CD8+ T cells from PBMCs, obtained from culture after CMV antigen stimulation.

This CDR3 reads CASYRGVAGELFF. The CDR3, as DNA: TGTGCCAGCTATCGAGGGGTCGCCGGGGAGCTGTTTTTT. The chain employs TRBV12-3 or TRBV12-4 and TRBJ2-2; D may be TRBD1 or TRBD2 (5 bases each). The ends were cut back, 8 bases at V and 6 bases at J, with 13 bases in the middle. CDR3 length equals 13 residues.